These 23 T cell receptor beta chains were all obtained from the same sample, sequenced in a study of blood T cell repertoires in COVID-19. The data were produced by immunoSEQ multiplex PCR, yet TCRdb's version contains in-frame clones alone and is incomplete. The table shows approximately 100,000 clones, with 86% occurring only once. Specimen: peripheral blood. The receptors were sampled from a human donor in a cohort sampled during active COVID-19.

The gene calls are TRBV19 and TRBJ1-5, with 8 bases lining up with TRBD1. Trimming cost V 5 bases and J 8 bases; bases outside gene matches: 8. The germline CDR1 and CDR2 sequences are LNHDA and SQIVND (reference sequence). The CDR3 has 14 amino acids. The CDR3 DNA is TGTGCCAGTAGTGTTACAGGGGGTAGTGAGCCCCAGCATTTT. Its translation is CASSVTGGSEPQHF.

The rearrangement uses TRBV7-9 and TRBJ2-1; D unresolved. CDR1 is SEHNR, CDR2 FQNEAQ, per germline (reference sequence). The CDR3 length is 13 residues. Trimming removed 5 bases from V and 8 bases from J, with 13 bases in between. The CDR3 is CASSRLEAHEQFF. CDR3 sequence (DNA): TGTGCCAGCAGCCGCCTAGAGGCCCATGAGCAGTTCTTC.

The chain is built from TRBV5-1 and TRBJ2-2; D is unresolved. Germline loops: CDR1 SGHRS, CDR2 YFSETQ. Deletions cut 0 bases from V and 3 bases from J, with 6 bases between. The CDR3 runs 14 residues. CDR3 coding DNA: TGCGCCAGCAGCTTGGGTCTAGACACCGGGGAGCTGTTTTTT. It yields the protein CASSLGLDTGELFF. The whole variable domain, remainder taken from reference TRBV5-1 and TRBJ2-2, is KAGVTQTPRYLIKTRGQQVTLSCSPISGHRSVSWYQQTPGQGLQFLFEYFSETQRNKGNFPGRFSGRQFSNSRSEMNVSTLELGDSALYLCASSLGLDTGELFFGEGSRLTVL.

The J gene is TRBJ1-2, the V gene TRBV2; D not resolved. Germline V gene data show CDR1 as SNHLY and CDR2 as FYNNEI. The CDR3 spans 17 residues. V lost 3 bases to trimming and J lost 4 bases, with 21 bases between them. The CDR3 protein is CASSEGYREALTYGYTF. The DNA of the CDR3 is TGTGCCAGCAGTGAGGGGTACCGGGAGGCCCTCACCTATGGCTACACCTTC.

As concerns this clone: The sample contains more than one DNA sequence encoding this CDR3. CDR3 coding DNA: TGTGCCAGCAGCCTCGGACTAGCGGGTGGTCAAGAGACCCAGTACTTC. The encoded protein is CASSLGLAGGQETQYF. The chain combines TRBV13 with TRBJ2-5, with TRBD2 matching over 11 bases. Germline values: CDR1 PRHDT, CDR2 FYEKMQ (reference sequence). With V trimmed by 5 bases and J by 2 bases, 7 bases remained unmatched. The CDR3 is 16 amino acids.

This sequence joins TRBV2 and TRBJ1-6; D remains ambiguous. V lost 3 bases to trimming and J lost 2 bases, with 8 bases between them. This CDR3 contains 15 residues. Germline V CDR1 and CDR2: SNHLY, FYNNEI. This CDR3 is CASSDNSAYNSPLHF. CDR3 nucleotide sequence: TGTGCCAGCAGTGATAACAGTGCCTATAATTCACCCCTCCACTTT.

This chain connects TRBV28 to TRBJ2-1, with a tentative D call TRBD2 (6 bases). Germline V gene sequence: CDR1 MDHEN, CDR2 SYDVKM. The CDR3 covers 14 residues. Deletions cut 6 bases from V and 2 bases from J, with 11 bases between. This CDR3 reads CASSRRGTYNEQFF. The DNA of the CDR3 is TGTGCCAGCAGCCGGCGGGGTACCTACAATGAGCAGTTCTTC. Supplemented by reference TRBV28 and TRBJ2-1, the full variable domain reads DVKVTQSSRYLVKRTGEKVFLECVQDMDHENMFWYRQDPGLGLRLIYFSYDVKMKEKGDIPEGYSVSREKKERFSLILESASTNQTSMYLCASSRRGTYNEQFFGPGTRLTVL.

The chain links TRBV9 to TRBJ2-7; TRBD2 matches 7 bases. Unmatched junction bases numbered 8, after V lost 2 bases and J lost 3 bases. Germline-derived CDR1 and CDR2 are SGDLS and YYNGEE. The CDR3 is 15 amino acids. The CDR3 DNA reads TGTGCCAGCAGCGTGGCCCCTTCGGGGGGCTACGAGCAGTACTTC. The encoded protein is CASSVAPSGGYEQYF.

This sequence joins TRBV18 and TRBJ2-3; the D gene is possibly TRBD1 (5 bases). The germline V gene has CDR1 KGHSH and CDR2 LQKENI. The CDR3 contains 13 residues. Trimming stripped 6 bases from V and 6 bases from J, with 13 bases between. For the CDR3, the DNA is TGTGCCAGCTCGCTTAACCCAGGGGATACGCAGTATTTT. Translated: CASSLNPGDTQYF.

This chain connects TRBV6-4 to TRBJ1-2; no definite D call. CDR1 is MRHNA, CDR2 SNTAGT, per germline. Trimming stripped 7 bases from V and 8 bases from J, with 20 bases between. The length of the CDR3 is 14 residues. As DNA, the CDR3 is TGTGCCAGCAATCCCGACGGTGGTGTGGGCGGCTACACCTTC. Amino acids: CASNPDGGVGGYTF.

The chain joins TRBV19 to TRBJ1-5; 8 nucleotides align to TRBD1. Germline V CDR1 and CDR2: LNHDA, SQIVND (reference sequence). Trimming removed 4 bases from V and 0 bases from J; junction bases left unmatched: 2. This CDR3 comprises 15 residues. The CDR3 bases are TGTGCCAGTAGTAAAGGACAGGGTAGCAATCAGCCCCAGCATTTT. Encoded protein: CASSKGQGSNQPQHF. The full variable domain, in which reference TRBV19 and TRBJ1-5 provide the parts outside the CDR3, is DGGITQSPKYLFRKEGQNVTLSCEQNLNHDAMYWYRQDPGQGLRLIYYSQIVNDFQKGDIAEGYSVSREKKESFPLTVTSAQKNPTAFYLCASSKGQGSNQPQHFGDGTRLSIL.

The genes are TRBV7-6 and TRBJ2-1; 7 positions agree with TRBD1. The V gene's germline CDR1 is SGHVS and CDR2 FNYEAQ. Unmatched junction bases numbered 10, after V lost 1 base and J lost 7 bases. The CDR3 runs to 16 residues. CDR3 DNA sequence: TGTGCCAGCAGCTTAGGGTACGGGCAGGGGGAAAATGAGCAGTTCTTC. This sequence encodes CASSLGYGQGENEQFF.

J is TRBJ2-1 and V is TRBV7-2; possible D gene TRBD2, 6 bases. V lost 1 base and J 7 bases, leaving 11 bases between the germline ends. CDR3 length: 14 residues. Germline loops: CDR1 SGHTA, CDR2 FQGNSA. The CDR3 loop is CASSLDWAGNEQFF. The CDR3 coding sequence is TGTGCCAGCAGCTTAGACTGGGCGGGGAATGAGCAGTTCTTC.

J is TRBJ1-5 and V is TRBV6-6, with 7 bases fitting TRBD1. The CDR3 is 14 amino acids. Germline-derived CDR1 and CDR2 are MNHNY and SVGAGI (reference sequence). V dropped 6 bases and J dropped 3; count of bases not matched to a gene: 5. In DNA form, the CDR3 reads TGTGCCAGCAGCCTTGGACAGGTCAATCAGCCCCAGCATTTT. Translation: CASSLGQVNQPQHF.

The chain carries TRBV14 and TRBJ2-7, with 10 positions matching TRBD2. J was trimmed by 0 bases and V by 4 bases; bases with no gene match: 3. This CDR3 region has 15 residues. The germline CDR1 and CDR2 sequences are SGHDN and FVKESK. CDR3 sequence reads: CASSRGLAYSYEQYF. The CDR3 DNA reads as TGTGCCAGCAGCCGGGGACTAGCGTACTCCTACGAGCAGTACTTC.

The rearrangement uses TRBV3-1 (or the pseudogene TRBV3-2) and TRBJ1-6; tentatively, D is TRBD1 (5 bases). CDR3 size: 15 residues. Germline V gene sequence: CDR1 LGHDT, CDR2 YNNKEL (reference sequence). V shed 1 base and J shed 7 bases, with 11 bases lying between them. The CDR3 loop is CASSQGGAGNSPLHF. The CDR3 DNA is TGTGCCAGCAGCCAAGGAGGGGCGGGAAATTCACCCCTCCACTTT.

The V gene is TRBV15, the J gene TRBJ1-2; 9 bases line up with TRBD1. CDR3 length: 17 amino acids. Germline trimming cut 3 bases from V and 8 bases from J; bases unmatched to any gene: 16. Germline V CDR1 and CDR2: LNHNV, YYDKDF (reference sequence). CDR3 protein: CATSRGLVPGQGSGYTF. The CDR3 DNA reads TGTGCCACCAGCAGGGGTCTTGTACCGGGACAGGGAAGCGGCTACACCTTC.

The rearrangement links TRBV5-1 to TRBJ2-2; D is unresolved. V shed 0 bases and J shed 8 bases, with 8 bases lying between them. Germline V lookup: CDR1 SGHRS, CDR2 YFSETQ. This CDR3 spans 13 amino acids. CDR3 coding DNA: TGCGCCAGCAGCTTGGAAAGCATTGGGGAGCTGTTTTTT. This encodes CASSLESIGELFF. The full variable domain, completed using reference TRBV5-1 and TRBJ2-2, is KAGVTQTPRYLIKTRGQQVTLSCSPISGHRSVSWYQQTPGQGLQFLFEYFSETQRNKGNFPGRFSGRQFSNSRSEMNVSTLELGDSALYLCASSLESIGELFFGEGSRLTVL.

The J gene is TRBJ1-4, the V gene TRBV6-5, with 8 bases identical to TRBD1. V lost 5 bases, J lost 8 bases, and 7 bases stayed unmatched. This CDR3 is 14 amino acids long. The V gene's germline CDR1 is MNHEY and CDR2 SVGAGI. The DNA of the CDR3 is TGTGCCAGCAGTCTTGACAGGGGCTCGGAAAAACTGTTTTTT. Translation gives CASSLDRGSEKLFF.

There are a few counts of this clone. The chain is built from TRBV7-3 and TRBJ1-5; D may be TRBD1 (5 bases). The CDR3 covers 14 residues. The ends were cut back, 5 bases at V and 7 bases at J, with 15 bases in the middle. The germline CDR1 and CDR2 sequences are SGHTA and FQGTGA. The CDR3 coding sequence is TGTGCCAGCAGCGAAGGACCTGGGGGGCAGCCCCAGCATTTT. This translates into CASSEGPGGQPQHF.

J is TRBJ2-5 and V is TRBV10-3, with TRBD1 matching over 7 bases. The germline CDR1 and CDR2 sequences are ENHRY and SYGVKD. J gave up 0 bases and V 4 bases, and 5 bases lay outside the gene matches. This CDR3 region has 15 residues. The CDR3 loop reads CAISVGRGYQETQYF. The CDR3 DNA is TGTGCCATCAGTGTAGGCAGGGGGTACCAAGAGACCCAGTACTTC.

V is TRBV7-9 and J is TRBJ2-3, with 9 bases fitting TRBD1. Looked up from germline, CDR1 is SEHNR and CDR2 is FQNEAQ (reference sequence). V was pared by 5 bases and J by 5 bases, with 8 bases of the junction left unmatched. The CDR3 is 15 residues long. The CDR3: CASSMGDRAGDTQYF. For the CDR3, the DNA is TGTGCCAGCAGCATGGGGGACAGGGCGGGAGATACGCAGTATTTT. Variable domain in full (rest from reference TRBV7-9 and TRBJ2-3): DTGVSQNPRHKITKRGQNVTFRCDPISEHNRLYWYRQTLGQGPEFLTYFQNEAQLEKSRLLSDRFSAERPKGSFSTLEIQRTEQGDSAMYLCASSMGDRAGDTQYFGPGTRLTVL.

The V call is TRBV5-5, the J call TRBJ2-1; possibly TRBD2 for D (7 bases). Germline lookup yields CDR1 SGHKS and CDR2 YYEKEE (reference sequence). Trimming shortened V by 3 bases and J by 6 bases, and 13 bases separated the two germline ends. The CDR3 length is 14 residues. The CDR3 DNA reads as TGTGCCAGCAGCTCGGGGGCGGGAGTCAATGAGCAGTTCTTC. Its protein is CASSSGAGVNEQFF. Full variable domain (outside the CDR3, taken from reference TRBV5-5 and TRBJ2-1): DAGVTQSPTHLIKTRGQQVTLRCSPISGHKSVSWYQQVLGQGPQFIFQYYEKEERGRGNFPDRFSARQFPNYSSELNVNALLLGDSALYLCASSSGAGVNEQFFGPGTRLTVL.